This TCR beta chain was sequenced for a study of blood T cell repertoires in COVID-19 (dated by TCRdb to 2020 to 2022). Concerning the study at large: The collaborator samples originated in the United States, Italy and Spain and spanned the acute and convalescent phases of COVID-19. Samples were obtained from the ongoing ImmuneRACE study (first 160 participants) and from over 1,000 subjects provided by 6 global collaborators. A freely available public database, intended as a resource for researchers studying the immune response to SARS-CoV-2, is where the repertoires were released. HLA class I and class II types, where available, came from metadata supplied by the sample provider rather than from assay-based typing. The dataset comprised deeply sampled blood TCRbeta repertoires from subjects exposed to, actively infected with, or recovered from COVID-19. The prospective study material was composed of cDNA or gDNA derived from T cells, B-cell-depleted T cells, or PBMCs. Sample metadata almost always included a de-identified subject ID, COVID-19 status, age in years and sex.

What the work shows at the level of the full study, not this receptor alone: The amount of clinical and demographic metadata varied by source and participant and was provided uncurated.

One collaborating source in Seattle enrolled patients during active infection and followed them longitudinally through the course of disease. Each collaborating institution followed its own protocols to collect whole blood in K2EDTA tubes. For TCRbeta analysis, collaborators shipped samples as frozen whole blood, isolated PBMCs, or DNA extracted from either of those sample types. For this clone: Its antigen has not been determined. Base qualities were left out, and no much larger clone turns up one base away.

TCRbeta CDR3 regions were amplified from genomic DNA by means of the immunoSEQ Assay, a bias-controlled multiplex PCR. On the authors' methods: The number of nucleated cells in each sample was estimated from the amplification of reference gene primers within the assay. Sequence reads were collapsed and filtered to measure the absolute abundance of every unique TCRbeta CDR3 rearrangement. For each sample, productive Simpson clonality was calculated as the square root of Simpson's diversity index over productive rearrangements. TCRdb obtained this table from immuneACCESS and retained in-frame rearrangements with V and J assigned. These tables miss some clones; where compared with another copy, unresolved V genes account for less than half of the shortfall, and the remainder is unexplained. D and trimming were read from the DNA, whereas the V and J calls and clone size are those reported in that table. In this sample the table shows about 310,000 clones, 90% of which occur a single time. Jointly, the top ten make up around 0.96% of the sample.

The CDR3, from cysteine to phenylalanine, totals 14 residues. Only the CDR3 DNA is retained, 42 bases long and in frame from the first base. CDR1 SGDLS and CDR2 YYNGEE were looked up in the germline V gene. V is pruned by 4 bases and J by 7 bases, leaving 8 bases of the junction without a gene match. Sample: peripheral blood. The chain employs TRBV9 and TRBJ2-5, and 9 bases in between align with TRBD1. The receptor was derived from a woman between 40 and 55 years old with COVID-19, enrolled during active disease. The sequenced DNA is TGTGCCAGCAGCCCACGGGACAGGGAGAGGACCCAGTACTTC. Its translation reads: CASSPRDRERTQYF. Joined to the reference TRBV9 and TRBJ2-5 proteins, this CDR3 gives the full variable domain: DSGVTQTPKHLITATGQRVTLRCSPRSGDLSVYWYQQSLDQGLQFLIQYYNGEERAKGNILERFSAQQFPDLHSELNLSSLELGDSALYFCASSPRDRERTQYFGPGTRLLVL.